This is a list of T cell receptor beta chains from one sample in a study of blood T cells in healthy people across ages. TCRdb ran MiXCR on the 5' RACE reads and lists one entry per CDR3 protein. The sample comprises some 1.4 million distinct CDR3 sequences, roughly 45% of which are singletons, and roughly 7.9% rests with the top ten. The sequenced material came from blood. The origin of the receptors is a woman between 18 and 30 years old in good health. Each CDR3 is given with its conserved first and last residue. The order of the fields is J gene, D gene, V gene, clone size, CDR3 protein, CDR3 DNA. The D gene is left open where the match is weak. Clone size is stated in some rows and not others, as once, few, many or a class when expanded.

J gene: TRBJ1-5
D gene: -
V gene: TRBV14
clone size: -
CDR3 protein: CASSQRRRGHHQPQHF
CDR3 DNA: TGTGCCAGCAGCCAAAGGAGGAGGGGCCACCATCAGCCCCAGCATTTT

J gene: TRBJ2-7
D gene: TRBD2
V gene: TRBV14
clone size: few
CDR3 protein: CASSQGLRLAGDEQYF
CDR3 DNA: TGTGCCAGCAGCCAAGGTCTGAGGCTAGCGGGAGACGAGCAGTACTTC

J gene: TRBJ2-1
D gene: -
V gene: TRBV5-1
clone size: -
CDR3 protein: CASSLAAEEQFF
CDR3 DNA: TGCGCCAGCAGCTTGGCCGCCGAAGAGCAGTTCTTC

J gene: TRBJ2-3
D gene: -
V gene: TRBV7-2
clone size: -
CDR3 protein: CASSSGTWSTDTQYF
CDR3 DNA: TGTGCCAGCAGCTCCGGGACTTGGAGCACAGATACGCAGTATTTT

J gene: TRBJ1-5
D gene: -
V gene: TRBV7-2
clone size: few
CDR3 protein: CASSLEGHKRPQHF
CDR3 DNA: TGTGCCAGCAGCTTAGAAGGGCATAAAAGGCCCCAGCATTTT

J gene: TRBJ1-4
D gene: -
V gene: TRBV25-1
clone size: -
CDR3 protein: CATSVGEKLFF
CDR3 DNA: TGTGCCACCTCCGTTGGGGAAAAACTGTTTTTT

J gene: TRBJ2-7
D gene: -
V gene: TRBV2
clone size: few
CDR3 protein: CASSEALWSMEAYEQYF
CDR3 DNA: TGTGCCAGCAGTGAAGCGCTTTGGTCGATGGAGGCCTACGAGCAGTACTTC

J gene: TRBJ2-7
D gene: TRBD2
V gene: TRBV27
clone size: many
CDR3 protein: CASSRFRTSGEAYEQYF
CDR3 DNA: TGTGCCAGCAGCCGGTTTCGTACTAGCGGGGAAGCCTACGAGCAGTACTTC

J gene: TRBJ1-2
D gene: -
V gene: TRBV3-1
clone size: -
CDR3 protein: CASSPLGAGGYTF
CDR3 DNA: TGTGCCAGCAGCCCCCTGGGGGCGGGAGGCTACACCTTC

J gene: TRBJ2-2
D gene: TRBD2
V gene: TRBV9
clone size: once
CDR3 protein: CASTLLSGGEGTGELFF
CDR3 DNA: TGTGCCAGCACCCTCCTGAGCGGGGGAGAAGGGACCGGGGAGCTGTTTTTT

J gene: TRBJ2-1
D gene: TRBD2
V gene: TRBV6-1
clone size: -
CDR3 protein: CASNPGAGLAGGALYNEQFF
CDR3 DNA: TGTGCCAGCAACCCCGGGGCGGGACTAGCGGGAGGGGCCTTATACAATGAGCAGTTCTTC

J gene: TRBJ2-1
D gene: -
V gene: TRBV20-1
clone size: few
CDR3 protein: CSARLGTSYNEQFF
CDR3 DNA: TGCAGTGCTAGACTCGGGACTTCCTACAATGAGCAGTTCTTC

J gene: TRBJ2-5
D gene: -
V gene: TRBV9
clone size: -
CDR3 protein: CASSGAGNYKQYF
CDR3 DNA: TGTGCCAGCAGCGGTGCAGGGAACTACAAGCAGTACTTC

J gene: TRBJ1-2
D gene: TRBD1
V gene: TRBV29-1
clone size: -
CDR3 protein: CSVEARNDRGRDGYTF
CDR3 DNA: TGCAGCGTTGAAGCAAGGAACGACAGGGGGCGCGATGGCTACACCTTC

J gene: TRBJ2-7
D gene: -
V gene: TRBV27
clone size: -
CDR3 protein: CASRDTGSSYEQYF
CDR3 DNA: TGTGCCAGCAGGGATACAGGGAGCTCCTACGAGCAGTACTTC

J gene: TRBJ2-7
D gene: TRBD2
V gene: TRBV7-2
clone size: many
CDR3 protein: CASSPGTSSYNEQYF
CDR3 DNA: TGTGCCAGCAGCCCCGGGACTAGCTCCTACAATGAGCAGTACTTC

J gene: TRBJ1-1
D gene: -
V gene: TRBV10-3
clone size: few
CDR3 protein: CAISESAGKAFF
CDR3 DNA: TGTGCCATCAGTGAGTCAGCAGGGAAAGCTTTCTTT

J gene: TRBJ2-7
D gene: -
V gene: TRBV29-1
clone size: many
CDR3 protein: CSVFGSSYEQYF
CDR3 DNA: TGCAGCGTTTTCGGGAGCTCCTACGAGCAGTACTTC

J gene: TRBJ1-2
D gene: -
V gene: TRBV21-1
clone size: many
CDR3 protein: CASSWTGNGYTF
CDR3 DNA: TGTGCCAGCAGCTGGACAGGGAACGGCTACACCTTC

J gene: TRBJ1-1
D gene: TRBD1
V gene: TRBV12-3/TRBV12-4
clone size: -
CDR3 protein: CASSKTGGTEAFF
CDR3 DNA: TGTGCCAGCAGTAAGACAGGGGGCACTGAAGCTTTCTTT